The source of this T cell receptor beta chain is a study of blood T cell repertoires in COVID-19. Overall study context: Material from acute and convalescent COVID-19 was sourced from the United States, Italy and Spain.

The method was immunoSEQ multiplex PCR; TCRdb's version includes in-frame clones alone and lacks a portion of them. The sample consists of 110,000 to 150,000 clones, around 80% of them appearing once. The V gene lost 2 bases and the J gene lost 6 bases, with 12 bases spanning the gap. The CDR3 is made up of 15 amino acids. Germline loops: CDR1 SGDLS, CDR2 YYNGEE. Individuals drawn from under 30 US areas were roughly 18 to 95 years old. Which cohort a participant joined came from the clinical history participants gave. The TCR sequence derives from a woman aged 50 to 65 who had recovered from COVID-19. The sample comprised PBMCs or T cells enriched from blood (not recorded which). The J gene is TRBJ1-6, the V gene TRBV9; D is unclear. DNA of the CDR3: TGTGCCAGCAGCGTGGGAGGAGATCCTAATTCACCCCTCCACTTT. Protein sequence: CASSVGGDPNSPLHF.